The subject of this entry is one T cell receptor (beta chain). About 0.45 to 1 ug RNA was reverse transcribed with random hexamers. TCRdb used MiXCR to reprocess the immunoSEQ multiplex PCR reads, holding one entry per CDR3 protein. The sample consists of about 130,000 distinct CDR3 sequences, approximately 90% of them appearing once. The study sequenced TCR beta in blood CD8+ and CD4+ T cells. TEMRA cells underwent FACS enrichment and CD8+ and CD4+ T cells underwent negative isolation. The sample belongs to a study of CD8 T cells in Susac syndrome. CDR3 length: 14 amino acids. The V gene's germline CDR1 is SGHDN and CDR2 FVKESK. V was shortened by 1 base and J by 6 bases, with 10 bases between the two germline ends.

Sequencing used CD8+ T cells from PBMCs. This chain uses TRBV14 with TRBJ2-1, with D unclear. The TCR was taken from a human donor with multiple sclerosis. This CDR3 reads CASSQGGWANEQFF. The CDR3 nucleotides read TGTGCCAGCAGCCAAGGGGGATGGGCCAATGAGCAGTTCTTC.